This T cell receptor beta chain stems from a study of T cell repertoires in cytomegalovirus infection. Study summary: Signatures in public TCR beta sequences pointed to both CMV infection and matching HLA type.

Per germline, CDR1 LGHNT and CDR2 FRNRAP. There are 13 residues in the CDR3. V shed 6 bases and J 5 bases; nucleotides not matched to a gene: 4. The study, taken as a whole, reports: Summed public TCR beta family frequency identified CMV carriers bearing the relevant HLA. HLA-C-restricted, CMV-specific TCR beta clonotypes were dominant ex vivo.

This clonotype appeared once. Its antigen remains unknown. TCRdb reanalysed the reads using MiXCR and keeps one entry per CDR3 protein. The profile covers nearly 650,000 distinct CDR3 sequences, with less than 25% appearing a single time and 7% to 9% taken by the ten largest. V is TRBV12-5 and J is TRBJ2-1; 7 bases fit TRBD1. The sample taken for sequencing was CD8+ T cells from PBMCs. The TCR was taken from a human donor in good health (CMV status not recorded). Some clones in this sample may be carry-over from other donors' samples. This CDR3 is CASGPDRDNEQFF. The CDR3 DNA reads as TGTGCTAGTGGACCCGACAGGGACAATGAGCAGTTCTTC.